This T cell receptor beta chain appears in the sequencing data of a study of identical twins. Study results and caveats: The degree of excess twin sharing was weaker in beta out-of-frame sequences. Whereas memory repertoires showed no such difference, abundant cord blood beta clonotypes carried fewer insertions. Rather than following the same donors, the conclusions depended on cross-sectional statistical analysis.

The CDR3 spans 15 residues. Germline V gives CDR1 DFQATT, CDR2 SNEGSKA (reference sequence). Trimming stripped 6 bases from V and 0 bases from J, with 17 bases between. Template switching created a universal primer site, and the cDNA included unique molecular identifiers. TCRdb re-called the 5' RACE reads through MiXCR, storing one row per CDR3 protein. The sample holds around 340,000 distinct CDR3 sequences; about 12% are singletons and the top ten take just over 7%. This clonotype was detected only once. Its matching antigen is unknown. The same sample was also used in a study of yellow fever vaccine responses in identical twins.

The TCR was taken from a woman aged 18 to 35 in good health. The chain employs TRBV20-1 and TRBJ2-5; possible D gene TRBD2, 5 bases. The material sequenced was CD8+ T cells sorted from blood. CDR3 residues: CSARNLGGYQETQYF. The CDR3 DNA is TGCAGTGCCAGGAACCTCGGCGGGTACCAAGAGACCCAGTACTTC.